This passage covers 25 T cell receptor beta chains from one sample sequenced in a study of OX40 agonist ivuxolimab in advanced cancers. Only in-frame clones appear in the TCRdb table, and some are missing; sequencing was by immunoSEQ multiplex PCR. The sample contains approximately 62,000 clones, roughly nine tenths of which appear only once. The sequences come from CD4+ or CD8+ T cells sorted from blood, collected in a trial of the OX40 agonist ivuxolimab. These receptors originate from an adult with an advanced solid tumor such as melanoma, head and neck, liver or kidney cancer.

V and J are TRBV5-1 and TRBJ2-7, with TRBD1 matching over 7 bases. The CDR3 has 13 residues. CDR1 is SGHRS, CDR2 YFSETQ, per germline. The ends lost 4 bases at V and 2 bases at J; junction bases unmatched: 3. CDR3 sequence (DNA): TGCGCCAGCAGCGGGGACAGACCCTACGAGCAGTACTTC. Encoded protein: CASSGDRPYEQYF.

This clone is classed as medium-sized. The V call is TRBV6-5, the J call TRBJ2-3; 10 bases agree with TRBD2. The CDR3 contains 15 residues. Germline CDR1 MNHEY, CDR2 SVGAGI. With V trimmed by 7 bases and J by 1 base, 5 bases remained unmatched. The CDR3 nucleotides are TGTGCCAGCAATCCTAGCGGGAGTGGCACAGATACGCAGTATTTT. As protein: CASNPSGSGTDTQYF.

The chain carries TRBV25-1 and TRBJ1-2; 7 bases match TRBD1. Trimming removed 6 bases from V and 6 bases from J; junction bases left unmatched: 13. The CDR3 is 15 residues long. From germline, CDR1 is MGHDK and CDR2 SYGVNS. CDR3 in DNA: TGTGCCAGCAGCGCTTCCGGGACAGTGGATGATGGCTACACCTTC. Translating it yields CASSASGTVDDGYTF.

The chain uses TRBV13 and TRBJ2-7; D gene unclear. V shed 0 bases and J shed 1 base, with 10 bases lying between them. Germline CDR1 and CDR2: PRHDT and FYEKMQ (reference sequence). This CDR3 contains 15 residues. The CDR3 sequence: CASSLGPHGSYEQYF. DNA of the CDR3: TGTGCCAGCAGCTTAGGCCCCCACGGATCCTACGAGCAGTACTTC.

This clone showed up just once. The gene calls are TRBV4-1 and TRBJ2-2; 8 nucleotides align to TRBD1. J lost 6 bases, V lost 5 bases, and 5 bases had no gene match. This CDR3 has 14 residues. The V gene's germline CDR1 is MGHRA and CDR2 YSYEKL. As DNA, the CDR3 is TGCGCCAGCAGCGCCCAGACAGGGGCCGGGGAGCTGTTTTTT. It is translated as CASSAQTGAGELFF.

This rearrangement joins TRBV4-3 to TRBJ1-4, with 11 bases lining up with TRBD1. Looked up from germline, CDR1 is LGHNA and CDR2 is YSLEER. The CDR3 covers 16 residues. V was pared by 0 bases and J by 9 bases, with 6 bases of the junction left unmatched. CDR3 nucleotide sequence: TGCGCCAGCAGCCAAGAAGGTGGGACAGGGGGTAAAAAACTGTTTTTT. Amino acids: CASSQEGGTGGKKLFF.

V gene TRBV5-4 combines with J gene TRBJ2-6; D gene uncertain. V shed 10 bases and J shed 0 bases, with 14 bases lying between them. CDR3 size: 15 residues. Germline V gives CDR1 SGHNT, CDR2 YYREEE (reference sequence). For the CDR3, the DNA is TGTGCCCTCAGCAGCTCCGACTCTGGGGCCAACGTCCTGACTTTC. It encodes CALSSSDSGANVLTF.

The V call is TRBV6-5, the J call TRBJ2-1; D remains ambiguous. V lost 2 bases to trimming and J lost 8 bases, with 4 bases between them. CDR3 length: 11 amino acids. The germline gives CDR1 MNHEY, CDR2 SVGAGI. The DNA for the CDR3 is TGTGCCAGCAGTTACGGCGATGAGCAGTTCTTC. Its translation is CASSYGDEQFF.

This rearrangement joins TRBV27 to TRBJ2-5, with 12 positions matching TRBD2. There are 18 residues in the CDR3. V was clipped by 10 bases and J by 4 bases; unmatched bases: 19. The germline V gene has CDR1 MNHEY and CDR2 SMNVEV (reference sequence). The CDR3 loop is CATRGLSLAGGPRETQYF. The CDR3 coding sequence is TGTGCCACCAGGGGGTTGAGCCTAGCGGGAGGGCCCAGAGAGACCCAGTACTTC.

The chain is built from TRBV7-8 and TRBJ2-3, with TRBD2 identical over 8 bases. Germline V gene sequence: CDR1 SGHVS, CDR2 FQNEAQ. This CDR3 has 15 amino acids. V lost 4 bases to trimming and J lost 4 bases; unmatched junction nucleotides: 7. Here the CDR3 reads CASSSSGGVPDTQYF. DNA of the CDR3: TGTGCCAGCAGCTCCTCCGGGGGGGTCCCAGATACGCAGTATTTT. Full variable domain (rest looked up from reference TRBV7-8 and TRBJ2-3): GAGVSQSPRYKVAKRGQDVALRCDPISGHVSLFWYQQALGQGPEFLTYFQNEAQLDKSGLPSDRFFAERPEGSVSTLKIQRTQQEDSAVYLCASSSSGGVPDTQYFGPGTRLTVL.

This chain connects TRBV16 to TRBJ1-1; TRBD1 might be the D (6 bases). The CDR3 runs 16 residues. The germline V and J ends were trimmed by 4 bases and 1 base, with 16 bases remaining between them. Germline V CDR1 and CDR2: KGHSY, FQNENV. As DNA, the CDR3 is TGTGCCAGCAGCCCCGGGGGGGCGCTTTCGAACACTGAAGCTTTCTTT. This gives the protein CASSPGGALSNTEAFF.

The table lists this clone with a few counts. The genes are TRBV5-1 and TRBJ2-2, with TRBD1 as a possible D gene (5 bases). The CDR3 has 15 residues. Per the germline V gene, CDR1 is SGHRS and CDR2 is YFSETQ. V gave up 4 bases and J gave up 1 base, with 11 bases separating them. The CDR3 protein is CASSPRTQNTGELFF. The CDR3 bases are TGCGCCAGCAGCCCCCGGACACAGAACACCGGGGAGCTGTTTTTT.

This clone was observed a handful of times. V usage is TRBV2 and J usage is TRBJ2-1; TRBD2 matches at 13 bases. The germline V gene has CDR1 SNHLY and CDR2 FYNNEI. There are 15 residues in the CDR3. V was clipped by 5 bases and J by 8 bases; unmatched bases: 6. The DNA for the CDR3 is TGTGCCAGCAGTCGGGGGACTAGCGGGACCGATGAGCAGTTCTTC. It encodes CASSRGTSGTDEQFF.

V is TRBV9 and J is TRBJ2-1, with D possibly being TRBD1 or TRBD2 (5 bases each). Germline CDR1 SGDLS, CDR2 YYNGEE. CDR3 length: 16 residues. Trimming took 0 bases from V and 3 from J, leaving 13 bases between them. The CDR3 bases are TGTGCCAGCAGCGTAGGGGTGGAGAGGGGCTACAATGAGCAGTTCTTC. It encodes CASSVGVERGYNEQFF.

This rearrangement joins TRBV11-2 to TRBJ1-1, with 7 bases identical to TRBD1. The CDR3 sequence is 14 residues long. V dropped 4 bases and J dropped 3; count of bases not matched to a gene: 5. Germline V gene data show CDR1 as SGHAT and CDR2 as FQNNGV. This CDR3 reads CASSYHTGDTEAFF. In DNA form, the CDR3 reads TGTGCCAGCAGCTACCACACAGGGGACACTGAAGCTTTCTTT.

The gene calls are TRBV6-6 and TRBJ1-2; D uncertain. Germline V CDR1 and CDR2: MNHNY, SVGAGI (reference sequence). The CDR3 is made up of 12 amino acids. Trimming stripped 4 bases from V and 8 bases from J, with 11 bases between. CDR3 loop: CASSWQVRGYTF. The CDR3 DNA reads TGTGCCAGCAGTTGGCAGGTCCGCGGCTACACCTTC.

CDR3 nucleotide sequence: TGTGCCAGCAGCCTAGCGGGAGCATGGGACGAGCAGTACGTC. Protein: CASSLAGAWDEQYV. V and J are TRBV7-6 and TRBJ2-7, with 10 bases aligning to TRBD2. CDR1 is SGHVS and CDR2 is FNYEAQ in the germline V gene. The CDR3 length is 14 residues.

The J gene is TRBJ1-1, the V gene TRBV5-6; perhaps TRBD1 as D (5 bases). This CDR3 contains 14 residues. V was clipped by 0 bases and J by 2 bases, with 8 bases between them. Germline CDR1 SGHDT, CDR2 YYEEEE. Here the CDR3 reads CASSLAQGNTEAFF. CDR3 DNA sequence: TGTGCCAGCAGCTTGGCCCAGGGAAACACTGAAGCTTTCTTT.

The sample holds one count of this clone. The chain combines TRBV5-5 with TRBJ2-3, with no clear D. Trimming stripped 0 bases from V and 2 bases from J, with 13 bases between. There are 16 residues in the CDR3. Looked up from germline, CDR1 is SGHKS and CDR2 is YYEKEE (reference sequence). This CDR3 is CASSLDRATNTDTQYF. DNA of the CDR3: TGTGCCAGCAGCTTGGACCGGGCTACAAACACAGATACGCAGTATTTT.

V usage is TRBV19 and J usage is TRBJ1-5; tentative D call: TRBD1 (5 bases). The ends were cut back, 2 bases at V and 1 base at J, with 9 bases in the middle. There are 15 residues in the CDR3. The germline CDR1 and CDR2 sequences are LNHDA and SQIVND (reference sequence). The CDR3: CASSISGGSNQPQHF. The CDR3 coding sequence is TGTGCCAGTAGTATATCGGGGGGGAGCAATCAGCCCCAGCATTTT.

Only one count was recorded for this clone. This rearrangement joins TRBV19 to TRBJ2-3; no reliable D call. Germline CDR1 and CDR2: LNHDA and SQIVND (reference sequence). There are 12 residues in the CDR3. V lost 3 bases and J lost 5, with 6 bases in between. The DNA of the CDR3 is TGTGCCAGTAGTATGGGCCTAGATACGCAGTATTTT. The encoded protein is CASSMGLDTQYF.

This chain links TRBV6-5 with TRBJ2-5; 11 positions match TRBD2. Germline V gives CDR1 MNHEY, CDR2 SVGAGI. This CDR3 is 15 amino acids long. The ends lost 5 bases at V and 4 bases at J; junction bases unmatched: 6. The DNA for the CDR3 is TGTGCCAGCAGTAGACTAGCGGGAAAGAGAGAGACCCAGTACTTC. It translates to CASSRLAGKRETQYF.

The V gene is TRBV10-3, the J gene TRBJ2-7; D might be TRBD1 (6 bases). The germline CDR1 and CDR2 sequences are ENHRY and SYGVKD. This CDR3 is built from 13 residues. Trimming took off 3 bases at V and 3 bases at J, with 9 bases between the two ends. The CDR3 region is CAISDGDIYEQYV. The CDR3 DNA is TGTGCCATCAGTGACGGGGACATCTACGAGCAGTACGTC.

The chain is built from TRBV6-1 and TRBJ2-3, with D uncertain. The CDR3 is 15 residues long. The germline V gene encodes CDR1 MNHNS and CDR2 SASEGT. Trimming cost V 1 base and J 0 bases, with 8 bases left between them. In DNA, the CDR3 is TGTGCCAGCAGTGAAGGAATAGCTAGCACAGATACGCAGTATTTT. Its protein is CASSEGIASTDTQYF.

The chain is built from TRBV4-1 and TRBJ2-7, with D maybe TRBD1 (6 bases). Looked up from germline, CDR1 is MGHRA and CDR2 is YSYEKL. Trimming removed 0 bases from V and 4 bases from J, with 13 bases in between. The CDR3 loop spans 15 amino acids. CDR3 DNA sequence: TGCGCCAGCAGCCAAGAACAGGGCGTAGGGTACGAGCAGTACTTC. Residues: CASSQEQGVGYEQYF.